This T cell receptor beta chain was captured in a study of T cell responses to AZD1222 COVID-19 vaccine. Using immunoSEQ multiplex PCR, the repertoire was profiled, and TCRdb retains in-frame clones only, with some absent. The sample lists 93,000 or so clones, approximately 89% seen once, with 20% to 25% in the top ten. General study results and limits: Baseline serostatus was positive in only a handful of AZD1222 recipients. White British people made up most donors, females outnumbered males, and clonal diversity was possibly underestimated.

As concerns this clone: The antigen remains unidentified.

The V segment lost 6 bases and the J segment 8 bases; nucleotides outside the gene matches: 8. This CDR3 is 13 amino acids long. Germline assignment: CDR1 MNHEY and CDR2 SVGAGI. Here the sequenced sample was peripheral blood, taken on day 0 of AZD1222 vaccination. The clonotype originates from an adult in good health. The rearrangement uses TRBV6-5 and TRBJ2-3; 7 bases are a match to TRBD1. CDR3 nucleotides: TGTGCCAGCAGCTCCGGAACAGGGGCTACGCAGTATTTT. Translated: CASSSGTGATQYF.